Presented here are 22 T cell receptor beta chains from one specimen sequenced in a study of blood T cells in healthy people across ages. A J-beta primer mix and a sample-barcoded 5' primer were used in a second PCR of about 7 to 12 cycles. TCRdb re-analysed the 5' RACE reads in MiXCR, keeping a single row per CDR3 protein. Of around 990,000 distinct CDR3 sequences in the sample, around two fifths were seen once. Specimen: blood. All receptors come from a man aged 18 to 30 in good health.

The chain is built from TRBV4-2 and TRBJ2-2; D is perhaps TRBD1 (6 bases). With 0 bases removed from V and 8 bases from J, the gap between germline ends came to 10 bases. The germline gives CDR1 LGHNA, CDR2 YNFKEQ. This CDR3 spans 14 amino acids. In nucleotides, the CDR3 is TGTGCCAGCAGCCAAGATAGGGGGTTGGGGGAGCTGTTTTTT. Its translation: CASSQDRGLGELFF.

The gene calls are TRBV20-1 and TRBJ2-1; tentative D call: TRBD2 (6 bases). CDR3 length equals 16 residues. CDR1 DFQATT and CDR2 SNEGSKA come from the germline V gene (reference sequence). Trimming left V 0 bases short and J 0 bases short, with 12 bases between. CDR3 sequence: CSARDGAGYSYNEQFF. CDR3 bases: TGCAGTGCTAGAGATGGGGCGGGATACTCCTACAATGAGCAGTTCTTC.

The genes are TRBV7-9 and TRBJ1-2, with D perhaps TRBD1 (6 bases). V lost 5 bases and J lost 4, with 20 bases in between. Germline assignment: CDR1 SEHNR and CDR2 FQNEAQ (reference sequence). CDR3 size: 16 residues. The CDR3, as DNA: TGTGCCAGCAGCATTGGAGAGACAGGTTCACCCTATGGCTACACCTTC. It yields the protein CASSIGETGSPYGYTF.

The chain joins TRBV2 to TRBJ2-3, with TRBD1 matching over 9 bases. Germline V gene sequence: CDR1 SNHLY, CDR2 FYNNEI. With 1 base clipped from V and 1 base from J, the junction kept 0 bases outside the gene matches. The CDR3 has 15 amino acids. Here the CDR3 reads CASSEGTGGTDTQYF. CDR3 DNA: TGTGCCAGCAGTGAAGGGACAGGGGGCACAGATACGCAGTATTTT.

CDR3 residues: CAWSAVGLALANEQFF. The DNA of the CDR3 is TGTGCCTGGAGTGCCGTGGGGCTAGCGCTTGCGAATGAGCAGTTCTTC. The rearrangement joins TRBV30 to TRBJ2-1; D is possibly TRBD2 (6 bases). This CDR3 is 16 amino acids long. CDR1 is GTSNPN, CDR2 SVGIG, per germline (reference sequence). Trimming removed 1 base from V and 7 bases from J, with 20 bases in between. Full variable domain (remainder filled in from reference TRBV30 and TRBJ2-1): SQTIHQWPATLVQPVGSPLSLECTVEGTSNPNLYWYRQAAGRGLQLLFYSVGIGQISSEVPQNLSASRPQDRQFILSSKKLLLSDSGFYLCAWSAVGLALANEQFFGPGTRLTVL.

A few counts support this clonotype. This chain connects TRBV10-3 to TRBJ2-2, with TRBD1 as a possible D gene (6 bases). The germline gives CDR1 ENHRY, CDR2 SYGVKD. The ends were cut back, 2 bases at V and 4 bases at J, with 11 bases in the middle. The CDR3 has 15 residues. The CDR3 sequence is CAISERDTFTGELFF. Written as DNA, the CDR3 is TGTGCCATCAGTGAGAGGGACACCTTCACCGGGGAGCTGTTTTTT.

This clonotype turned up a few times. This chain joins TRBV20-1 and TRBJ2-2, with a tentative D call TRBD1 (5 bases). Trimming pared 5 bases from V and 3 bases from J, leaving 16 bases between. Germline V gene lookup returns CDR1 DFQATT and CDR2 SNEGSKA (reference sequence). This CDR3 is built from 15 residues. CDR3 DNA: TGCAGTGCTCCCGACTTAATGACAGACACCGGGGAGCTGTTTTTT. Encoded protein: CSAPDLMTDTGELFF.

A few counts support this clonotype. The V and J genes are TRBV4-3 and TRBJ1-1; no clear D gene. With 1 base removed from V and 3 bases from J, the gap between germline ends came to 9 bases. CDR1 is LGHNA and CDR2 is YSLEER in the germline V gene. This CDR3 region has 14 residues. CDR3 sequence reads: CASSQGLQYTEAFF. As DNA, the CDR3 is TGCGCCAGCAGCCAAGGTCTACAGTACACTGAAGCTTTCTTT.

The J gene is TRBJ2-5, the V gene TRBV7-2; 10 bases align to TRBD2. From germline, CDR1 is SGHTA and CDR2 FQGNSA. The CDR3 loop spans 14 amino acids. V gave up 6 bases and J gave up 3 bases; unmatched junction bases: 4. The CDR3: CASRVGLAEETQYF. CDR3 nucleotide sequence: TGTGCCAGCAGGGTAGGACTAGCGGAAGAGACCCAGTACTTC.

The rearrangement joins TRBV9 to TRBJ2-7; a weak D match, TRBD1 (5 bases). This CDR3 spans 14 amino acids. CDR1 and CDR2 from the germline V gene are SGDLS and YYNGEE. The germline V and J ends were trimmed by 0 bases and 2 bases, with 9 bases remaining between them. CDR3 sequence (DNA): TGTGCCAGCAGCGTAGAAGGACATCCCTACGAGCAGTACTTC. Protein product: CASSVEGHPYEQYF.

The rearrangement joins TRBV12-3 or TRBV12-4 to TRBJ2-7; 11 bases map to TRBD2. After removal of 4 bases from V and 7 bases from J, the junction contained 9 bases not matched to a gene. The CDR3 is 15 residues long. The CDR3 DNA sequence: TGTGCCAGCAGTTCCGGACTAGCGGGTTACAATGAGCAGTACTTC. Translating it yields CASSSGLAGYNEQYF.

The chain employs TRBV7-2 and TRBJ1-6; TRBD1 is a possible D gene (6 bases). The CDR3 contains 14 residues. Germline-derived CDR1 and CDR2 are SGHTA and FQGNSA. Trimming pared 5 bases from V and 11 bases from J, leaving 16 bases between. The CDR3 DNA reads TGTGCCAGCAGCATAACAGGGACGGGCCCACCCCTCCACTTT. Encoded protein: CASSITGTGPPLHF.

The chain uses TRBV2 and TRBJ1-1, with 8 bases aligning to TRBD1. The CDR3 spans 13 residues. V lost 8 bases to trimming and J lost 4 bases; unmatched junction nucleotides: 6. Per the germline V gene, CDR1 is SNHLY and CDR2 is FYNNEI. DNA of the CDR3: TGTGCCAGCGACAGGGGAAGTGCCACTGAAGCTTTCTTT. Encoded protein: CASDRGSATEAFF.

The chain couples TRBV12-3 or TRBV12-4 to TRBJ2-5, with 7 bases matching TRBD2. With V trimmed by 6 bases and J by 11 bases, 18 bases remained unmatched. The CDR3 contains 15 residues. CDR3: CASSRLGGVYNEQYF. In nucleotides, the CDR3 is TGTGCCAGCAGCCGTCTTGGGGGGGTCTACAATGAGCAGTACTTC.

The rearrangement joins TRBV12-3 or TRBV12-4 to TRBJ1-2, with D perhaps TRBD1 (5 bases). This CDR3 region has 17 residues. The V gene lost 6 bases and the J gene lost 0 bases, with 20 bases spanning the gap. The CDR3 spells CASSQGWGWAANYGYTF. Written as DNA, the CDR3 is TGTGCCAGCAGCCAGGGATGGGGGTGGGCAGCTAACTATGGCTACACCTTC.

The chain couples TRBV3-1 to TRBJ1-2; no clear D. Germline CDR1 is LGHDT and CDR2 is YNNKEL (reference sequence). Trimming stripped 2 bases from V and 0 bases from J, with 7 bases between. The CDR3 is 14 residues long. Here the CDR3 reads CASSQQVTNYGYTF. The CDR3 coding sequence is TGTGCCAGCAGCCAACAGGTTACTAACTATGGCTACACCTTC.

The V gene is TRBV12-3 or TRBV12-4, the J gene TRBJ1-1; unclear D gene. V gave up 6 bases and J gave up 6 bases, with 14 bases separating them. The CDR3 loop spans 13 amino acids. CDR3 coding DNA: TGTGCCAGCAGACTCCCGAGGAGTGCTGAAGCTTTCTTT. This codes for CASRLPRSAEAFF.

The rearrangement uses TRBV10-3 and TRBJ1-1; D is unclear. The CDR3 spans 13 residues. V was trimmed by 2 bases and J by 0 bases, leaving 4 bases between them. The germline V gene encodes CDR1 ENHRY and CDR2 SYGVKD. The CDR3 reads CAISEGLNTEAFF. DNA for the CDR3: TGTGCCATCAGTGAGGGGTTGAACACTGAAGCTTTCTTT.

The V gene is TRBV25-1, the J gene TRBJ1-2; 7 positions match TRBD1. The CDR3 is 14 amino acids. J gave up 3 bases and V 3 bases, and 4 bases lay outside the gene matches. Germline V gene data show CDR1 as MGHDK and CDR2 as SYGVNS. DNA of the CDR3: TGTGCCAGCAGTGAGGCGGACAGGCACTATGGCTACACCTTC. Translated: CASSEADRHYGYTF.

This chain uses TRBV7-9 with TRBJ2-7; possibly TRBD1 for D (5 bases). The CDR3 has 13 residues. Trimming cost V 4 bases and J 2 bases, with 9 bases left between them. Germline V lookup: CDR1 SEHNR, CDR2 FQNEAQ (reference sequence). CDR3 amino acids: CASSSSTAYEQYF. CDR3 DNA sequence: TGTGCCAGCAGCTCCTCGACAGCCTACGAGCAGTACTTC.

Worth noting for this clonotype: A junction boundary mismatches the germline segment, possibly from a read error. The rearrangement joins TRBV5-5 to TRBJ2-3, with D possibly matching TRBD1 (5 bases). Germline V gives CDR1 SGHKS, CDR2 YYEKEE (reference sequence). The CDR3 length is 14 residues. The CDR3, as DNA: TGTACCAGCAGCCCCGACAGCCCCACAGATACGCAGTATTTT. Its translation is CTSSPDSPTDTQYF.

The chain carries TRBV12-3 or TRBV12-4 and TRBJ2-7; D gene unclear. The germline V and J ends were trimmed by 2 bases and 1 base, with 9 bases remaining between them. CDR3 length: 14 amino acids. The CDR3 region has the DNA TGTGCCAGCAGTTTAAGGTCAGGATCCTACGAGCAGTACTTC. It codes for CASSLRSGSYEQYF.